Below, 12 T cell receptor beta chains from the same sample are listed, as sequenced in a study of T cell changes during pregnancy in multiple sclerosis (dated by TCRdb to about 2019). The method behind the library was the immunoSEQ multiplex PCR assay. The clones in this table, taken by TCRdb from immuneACCESS, are in-frame only. Not every clone is retained; where verified, under half of the shortfall comes from an unresolved V gene, and the cause of the rest is unknown. Counted in this sample were about 46,000 clones; approximately 91% of them appeared once. The ten largest clones capture around 10% of the sample. The sample here was CD8+ T cells from peripheral blood mononuclear cells, taken after pregnancy. Receptors originate from a female donor with multiple sclerosis, enrolled in a pregnancy study.

The chain combines TRBV28 with TRBJ1-1; D is possibly TRBD1 (5 bases). The CDR3 totals 15 residues. Deletions cut 8 bases from V and 0 bases from J, with 16 bases between. Germline CDR1 MDHEN, CDR2 SYDVKM. The CDR3 spells CASHKGQSLNTEAFF. The CDR3 coding sequence is TGTGCCAGCCATAAGGGGCAGTCCCTGAACACTGAAGCTTTCTTT.

V gene TRBV5-1 combines with J gene TRBJ1-1; possible D gene TRBD1, 5 bases. V was trimmed by 1 base and J by 0 bases, leaving 7 bases between them. CDR1 and CDR2 from the germline V gene are SGHRS and YFSETQ. The CDR3 covers 14 residues. CDR3 sequence reads: CASSLYRMNTEAFF. The CDR3 coding sequence is TGCGCCAGCAGCTTGTACAGGATGAACACTGAAGCTTTCTTT.

J is TRBJ1-4 and V is TRBV5-5, with D possibly being TRBD1 (6 bases). Germline CDR1 reads SGHKS; CDR2 reads YYEKEE (reference sequence). This CDR3 contains 15 residues. V lost 4 bases and J lost 12, with 22 bases in between. CDR3 region: CASSPGTRRSLELFF. The DNA for the CDR3 is TGTGCCAGCAGCCCCGGGACAAGGCGAAGTTTGGAACTGTTTTTT.

The chain uses TRBV7-6 and TRBJ1-2, with 9 bases that match TRBD1. Germline CDR1 and CDR2: SGHVS and FNYEAQ. The CDR3 is 16 residues long. The J segment lost 2 bases and the V segment lost 4 bases, leaving 8 bases of the junction unmatched. The CDR3 coding sequence is TGTGCCAGCAGCTCCTACCCGGGACAGGGAAACTATGGCTACACCTTC. This gives the protein CASSSYPGQGNYGYTF.

The gene calls are TRBV6-5 and TRBJ1-2; the D gene is possibly TRBD1 (6 bases). This CDR3 has 12 amino acids. Germline lookup yields CDR1 MNHEY and CDR2 SVGAGI. V was clipped by 2 bases and J by 5 bases, with 6 bases between them. The CDR3 DNA reads as TGTGCCAGCAGTTACGGACAGTATGGCTACACCTTC. It yields the protein CASSYGQYGYTF.

The genes are TRBV7-6 and TRBJ2-1; 9 positions match TRBD2. The CDR3 runs 15 residues. J was trimmed by 5 bases and V by 1 base; bases with no gene match: 3. Looked up from germline, CDR1 is SGHVS and CDR2 is FNYEAQ. CDR3 residues: CASSLVAGGNNEQFF. The CDR3 coding sequence is TGTGCCAGCAGCTTAGTTGCGGGGGGGAACAATGAGCAGTTCTTC. Together with reference TRBV7-6 and TRBJ2-1, the CDR3 gives the full variable domain: GAGVSQSPRYKVTKRGQDVALRCDPISGHVSLYWYRQALGQGPEFLTYFNYEAQQDKSGLPNDRFSAERPEGSISTLTIQRTEQRDSAMYRCASSLVAGGNNEQFFGPGTRLTVL.

The chain links TRBV7-2 to TRBJ2-7; 10 bases are shared with TRBD2. V shed 2 bases and J 2 bases; nucleotides not matched to a gene: 15. Germline values: CDR1 SGHTA, CDR2 FQGNSA. This CDR3 comprises 19 residues. CDR3 sequence: CASSLWQREGGFSAYEQYF. CDR3 sequence (DNA): TGTGCCAGCAGCTTATGGCAGCGGGAGGGCGGGTTTTCAGCCTACGAGCAGTACTTC.

DNA for the CDR3: TGTGCCAGCTCCCCTGATCTCGGGCGGGGGCTCTCCTACGAGCAGTACTTC. This translates into CASSPDLGRGLSYEQYF. The V gene is TRBV18, the J gene TRBJ2-7, with D possibly being TRBD2 (7 bases). This CDR3 comprises 17 residues. Looked up from germline, CDR1 is KGHSH and CDR2 is LQKENI. Trimming took off 6 bases at V and 0 bases at J, with 21 bases between the two ends.

The V gene is TRBV30, the J gene TRBJ2-3; 12 nucleotides line up with TRBD1. J was trimmed by 6 bases and V by 8 bases; bases with no gene match: 6. This CDR3 has 13 residues. Germline V lookup: CDR1 GTSNPN, CDR2 SVGIG (reference sequence). CDR3 sequence: CARDRGRGDTQYF. For the CDR3, the DNA is TGTGCCAGGGACAGGGGGCGTGGGGATACGCAGTATTTT.

The chain is built from TRBV14 and TRBJ2-7, with 8 bases identical to TRBD1. Germline V gives CDR1 SGHDN, CDR2 FVKESK. J was trimmed by 3 bases and V by 4 bases; bases with no gene match: 11. The CDR3 length is 16 residues. CDR3 residues: CASSLLGQGGDYEQYF. The CDR3 DNA reads as TGTGCCAGCAGCCTCCTTGGACAGGGTGGGGACTACGAGCAGTACTTC.

The chain links TRBV6-1 to TRBJ2-1; D possibly corresponds to TRBD2 (7 bases). There are 14 residues in the CDR3. Trimming removed 6 bases at V and 9 bases at J, with 18 bases between. In germline, CDR1 is MNHNS, CDR2 SASEGT. The CDR3 is CASRPRGAISEQFF. In DNA, the CDR3 is TGTGCCAGCAGACCCCGGGGGGCGATTTCTGAGCAGTTCTTC.

This chain uses TRBV5-6 with TRBJ2-5; 7 bases are a match to TRBD2. Losses at the gene ends were 1 base for V and 4 bases for J; bases not matched to a gene: 10. The CDR3 is 16 residues long. Germline CDR1 is SGHDT and CDR2 is YYEEEE. This chain's CDR3 is CASSLSARDYRETQYF. Written as DNA, the CDR3 is TGTGCCAGCAGCTTGAGCGCAAGGGACTACAGAGAGACCCAGTACTTC.